This T cell receptor beta chain was captured by sequencing in a study of technical replicates of blood from several donors listed by TCRdb under 2017. Details on this clone: It lacks a known antigen. It has no much larger one-base neighbor in the sample; base qualities were not kept.

Library generation was performed with the immunoSEQ multiplex PCR assay. The clones in this table, taken by TCRdb from immuneACCESS, are in-frame only. Not every clone is retained; where verified, under half of the shortfall comes from an unresolved V gene, and the cause of the rest is unknown. This sample gives tens of thousands of clones in total; approximately 86% of them show up just once. Over 5% of the sample belongs to the ten largest clones. Measured from the cysteine to the phenylalanine, the CDR3 is 14 residues long. Only the CDR3 part of the read is kept: 42 bases, read in frame from the first base. Per the germline V gene (reference sequence), PRHDT is the CDR1 and FYEKMQ is the CDR2. V is reduced by 5 bases and J by 7 bases, leaving a spacing of 12 bases between them.

The source material was PBMCs. This receptor chain uses TRBV13 and TRBJ1-6, and TRBD1 may be the D gene, going by 5 matching bases. This receptor was obtained from a human donor in good health. Some clones in this sample may be carry-over from other donors' samples. CDR3 region: CASSPWGGNSPLHF. The nucleotides are TGTGCCAGCAGCCCTTGGGGGGGGAATTCACCCCTCCACTTT.